The present TCR beta chain was sequenced within a study of T cell responses to AZD1222 COVID-19 vaccine. CDR1 and CDR2 (germline): MNHEY, SMNVEV (reference sequence). The ends were cut back, 5 bases at V and 8 bases at J, with 7 bases in the middle. This CDR3 spans 11 amino acids. As regards this clone: Its specificity is unknown.

Libraries were prepared by immunoSEQ multiplex PCR; TCRdb keeps only in-frame clonotypes and omits some of them. The sample has 150,000 to 200,000 clones; under 95% are singletons. Whole-study results and caveats: Repertoires were sampled only after the peak T cell response. Spike-wide vaccine-associated CD4 TCRs dominated at 160-218 and 743-854. Rises in breadth and depth of Spike-specific TCRs came after two AZD1222 doses. Of the AZD1222 recipients, only 5 to 7 were seropositive at baseline.

The sample here was peripheral blood, taken on day 0 of AZD1222 vaccination. V usage is TRBV27 and J usage is TRBJ2-1; tentatively, D is TRBD2 (5 bases). The clonotype originates from an adult in good health. CDR3 region: CASSLLDEQFF. The CDR3 DNA is TGTGCCAGCAGTCTACTAGATGAGCAGTTCTTC.